The T cell receptor (beta chain) described here comes from a study of CD4 T cells in relation to SARS-CoV-2 and coronaviruses. Study-level background: TCR beta CDR3s were sequenced after approximately nine-day antigen culture of PBMCs.

Per the germline V gene, CDR1 is MNHEY and CDR2 is SVGEGT. The CDR3 loop spans 16 amino acids. V lost 3 bases and J lost 0; bases outside the gene matches: 5. The unexposed donors gave CD4+ T cells in about 2011-2018, prior to COVID-19. The cells were cultured for approximately 10 days before CD4+ T cells were isolated. Unexposed-donor CD4+ T cells were probed with SARS-CoV-2 S/N and four cold-coronavirus spikes, cells permitting. This clone has only a few counts. The antigen is not known. Generated by immunoSEQ multiplex PCR, the TCRdb table keeps only in-frame clones and is missing some. In the table there are 25,000 to 30,000 clones, about two thirds of which are singletons.

Sequencing used CD4+ T cells from PBMCs, cultured in vitro. The TCR originated in a human donor in good health. The rearrangement joins TRBV6-2 or TRBV6-3 to TRBJ2-3; 8 positions match TRBD2. Here the CDR3 DNA reads TGTGCCAGCAGTTATACTTCGGGGGGGAGCACAGATACGCAGTATTTT. It encodes CASSYTSGGSTDTQYF.